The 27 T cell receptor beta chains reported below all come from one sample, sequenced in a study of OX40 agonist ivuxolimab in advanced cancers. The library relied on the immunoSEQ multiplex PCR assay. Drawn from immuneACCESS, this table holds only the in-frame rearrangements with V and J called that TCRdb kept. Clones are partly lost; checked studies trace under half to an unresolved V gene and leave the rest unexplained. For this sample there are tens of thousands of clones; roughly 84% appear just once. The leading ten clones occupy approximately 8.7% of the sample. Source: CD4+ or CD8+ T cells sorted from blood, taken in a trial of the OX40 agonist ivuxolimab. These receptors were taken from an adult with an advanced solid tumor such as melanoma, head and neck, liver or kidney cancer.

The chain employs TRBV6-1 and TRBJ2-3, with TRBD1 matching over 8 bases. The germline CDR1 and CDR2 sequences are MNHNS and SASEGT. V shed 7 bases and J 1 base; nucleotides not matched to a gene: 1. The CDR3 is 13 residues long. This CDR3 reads CASKDRGTDTQYF. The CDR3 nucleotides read TGTGCCAGCAAGGACAGGGGCACAGATACGCAGTATTTT.

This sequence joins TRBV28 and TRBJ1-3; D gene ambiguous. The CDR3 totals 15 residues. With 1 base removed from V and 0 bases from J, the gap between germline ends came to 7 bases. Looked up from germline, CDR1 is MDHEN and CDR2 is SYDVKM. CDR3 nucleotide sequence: TGTGCCAGCAGTTTATCCCCCTACTCTGGAAACACCATATATTTT. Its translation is CASSLSPYSGNTIYF.

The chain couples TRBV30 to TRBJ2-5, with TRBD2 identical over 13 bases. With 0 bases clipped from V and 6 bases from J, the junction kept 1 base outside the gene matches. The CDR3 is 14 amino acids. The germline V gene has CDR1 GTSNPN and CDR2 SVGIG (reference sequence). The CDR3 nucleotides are TGTGCCTGGAGTGTAGGGACTAGCGGGAAGACCCAGTACTTC. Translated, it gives CAWSVGTSGKTQYF.

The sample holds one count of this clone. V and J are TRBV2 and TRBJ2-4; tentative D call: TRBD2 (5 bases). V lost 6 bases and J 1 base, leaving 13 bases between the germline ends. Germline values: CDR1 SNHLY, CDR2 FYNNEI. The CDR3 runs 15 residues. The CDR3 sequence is CASRGRGVAKNIQYF. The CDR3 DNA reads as TGTGCCAGCAGAGGCCGGGGAGTGGCCAAAAACATTCAGTACTTC.

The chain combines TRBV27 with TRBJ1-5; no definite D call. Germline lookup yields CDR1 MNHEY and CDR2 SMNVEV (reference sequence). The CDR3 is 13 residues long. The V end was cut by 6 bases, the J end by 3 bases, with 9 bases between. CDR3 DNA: TGTGCCAGCAGGAAGAAGGTCAATCAGCCCCAGCATTTT. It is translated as CASRKKVNQPQHF.

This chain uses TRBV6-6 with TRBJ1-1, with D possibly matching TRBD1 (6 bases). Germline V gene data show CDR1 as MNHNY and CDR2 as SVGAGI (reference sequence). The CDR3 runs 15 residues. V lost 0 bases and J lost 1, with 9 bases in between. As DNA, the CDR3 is TGTGCCAGCAGTTACTCCGGGGGCAAGAACACTGAAGCTTTCTTT. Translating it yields CASSYSGGKNTEAFF.

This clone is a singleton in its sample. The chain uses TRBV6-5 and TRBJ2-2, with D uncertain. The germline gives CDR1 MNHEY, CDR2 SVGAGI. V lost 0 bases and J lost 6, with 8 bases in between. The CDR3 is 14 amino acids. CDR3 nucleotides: TGTGCCAGCAGTTACTCGGTGGAATCCGGGGAGCTGTTTTTT. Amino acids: CASSYSVESGELFF.

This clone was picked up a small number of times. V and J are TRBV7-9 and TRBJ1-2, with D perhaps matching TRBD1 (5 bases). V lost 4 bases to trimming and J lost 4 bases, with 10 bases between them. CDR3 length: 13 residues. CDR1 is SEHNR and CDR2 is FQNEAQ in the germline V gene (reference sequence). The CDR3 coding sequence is TGTGCCAGCAGCTCGACGGGACCCTATGGCTACACCTTC. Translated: CASSSTGPYGYTF. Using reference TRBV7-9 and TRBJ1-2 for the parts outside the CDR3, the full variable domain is DTGVSQNPRHKITKRGQNVTFRCDPISEHNRLYWYRQTLGQGPEFLTYFQNEAQLEKSRLLSDRFSAERPKGSFSTLEIQRTEQGDSAMYLCASSSTGPYGYTFGSGTRLTVV.

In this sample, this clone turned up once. The CDR3 DNA follows: TGTGCCAGCACCATGGACAGGGAAGATTCCTACGAGCAGTACTTC. Translated: CASTMDREDSYEQYF. This rearrangement joins TRBV28 to TRBJ2-7; 8 positions match TRBD1. Trimming removed 7 bases from V and 1 base from J; junction bases left unmatched: 9. The CDR3 covers 15 residues. CDR1 is MDHEN and CDR2 is SYDVKM in the germline V gene.

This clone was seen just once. CDR3 protein: CASSQDKGADYGYTF. CDR3 DNA: TGCGCCAGCAGCCAAGATAAGGGGGCGGACTATGGCTACACCTTC. The rearrangement uses TRBV4-1 and TRBJ1-2, with TRBD1 matching over 7 bases. The V gene's germline CDR1 is MGHRA and CDR2 YSYEKL. The CDR3 spans 15 residues. The V segment lost 0 bases and the J segment 3 bases; nucleotides outside the gene matches: 4.

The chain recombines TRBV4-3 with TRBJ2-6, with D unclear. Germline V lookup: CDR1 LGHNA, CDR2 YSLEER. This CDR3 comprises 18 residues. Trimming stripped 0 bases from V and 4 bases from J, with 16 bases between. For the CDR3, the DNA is TGCGCCAGCAGCCAAGATCCCGCAGGCCCCCCGGGGGCCAACGTCCTGACTTTC. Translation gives CASSQDPAGPPGANVLTF.

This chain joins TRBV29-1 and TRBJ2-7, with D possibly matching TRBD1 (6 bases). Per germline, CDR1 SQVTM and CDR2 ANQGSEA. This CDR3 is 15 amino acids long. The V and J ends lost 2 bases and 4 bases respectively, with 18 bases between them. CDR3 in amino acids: CSVERAGVYGYEQYF. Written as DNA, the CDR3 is TGCAGCGTTGAAAGGGCAGGGGTTTATGGTTACGAGCAGTACTTC.

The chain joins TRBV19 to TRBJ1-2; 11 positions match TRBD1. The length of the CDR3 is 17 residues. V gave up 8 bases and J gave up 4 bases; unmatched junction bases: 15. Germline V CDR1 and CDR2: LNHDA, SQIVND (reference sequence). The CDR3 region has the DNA TGTGCCAGTTCTGACCGGGGACAGGGGGTTATGGGCTATGGCTACACCTTC. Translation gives CASSDRGQGVMGYGYTF.

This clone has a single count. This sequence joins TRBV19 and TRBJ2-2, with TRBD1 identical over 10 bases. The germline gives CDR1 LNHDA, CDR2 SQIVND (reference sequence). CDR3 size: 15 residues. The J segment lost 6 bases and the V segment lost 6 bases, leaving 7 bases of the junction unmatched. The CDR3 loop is CASSKRDRGPGELFF. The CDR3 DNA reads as TGTGCCAGTAGCAAAAGGGACAGGGGTCCCGGGGAGCTGTTTTTT.

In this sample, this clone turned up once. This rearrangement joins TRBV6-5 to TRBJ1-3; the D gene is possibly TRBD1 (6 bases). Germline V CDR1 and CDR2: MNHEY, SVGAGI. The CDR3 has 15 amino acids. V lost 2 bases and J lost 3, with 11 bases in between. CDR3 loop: CASSYMGAGGNTIYF. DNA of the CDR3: TGTGCCAGCAGTTACATGGGGGCTGGTGGAAACACCATATATTTT.

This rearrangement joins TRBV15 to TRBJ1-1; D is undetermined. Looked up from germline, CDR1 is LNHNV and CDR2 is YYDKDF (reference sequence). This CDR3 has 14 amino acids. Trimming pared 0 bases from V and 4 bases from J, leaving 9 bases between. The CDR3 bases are TGTGCCACCAGCAGAGAGGGCCGGGGCACTGAAGCTTTCTTT. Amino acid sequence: CATSREGRGTEAFF.

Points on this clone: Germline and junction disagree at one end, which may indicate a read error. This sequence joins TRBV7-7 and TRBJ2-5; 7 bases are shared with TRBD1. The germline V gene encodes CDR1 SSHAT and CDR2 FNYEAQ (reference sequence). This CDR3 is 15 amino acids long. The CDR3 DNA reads TGTGCTAGCAGCTTAGTCACAGGGGAGTTAGAGACCCAGTACTTC. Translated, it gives CASSLVTGELETQYF.

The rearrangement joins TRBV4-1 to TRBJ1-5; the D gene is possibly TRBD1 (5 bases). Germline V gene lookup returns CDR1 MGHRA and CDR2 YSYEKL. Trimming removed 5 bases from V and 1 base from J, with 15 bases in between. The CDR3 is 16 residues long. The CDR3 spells CASSGSLAGSNQPQHF. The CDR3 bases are TGCGCCAGCAGCGGGAGCTTGGCAGGGAGCAATCAGCCCCAGCATTTT.

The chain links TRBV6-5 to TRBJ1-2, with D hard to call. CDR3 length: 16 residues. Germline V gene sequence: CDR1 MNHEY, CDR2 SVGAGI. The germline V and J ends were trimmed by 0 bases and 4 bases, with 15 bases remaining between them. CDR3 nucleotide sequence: TGTGCCAGCAGTTACTCGACCGACGGGCGGCTCTATGGCTACACCTTC. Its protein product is CASSYSTDGRLYGYTF.

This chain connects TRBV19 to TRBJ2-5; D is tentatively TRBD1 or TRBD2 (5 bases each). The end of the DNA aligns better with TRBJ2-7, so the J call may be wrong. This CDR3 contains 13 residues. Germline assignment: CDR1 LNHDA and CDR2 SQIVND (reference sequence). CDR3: CASGREWTSEQYF. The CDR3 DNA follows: TGTGCCAGTGGCAGGGAGTGGACAAGCGAGCAGTACTTC.

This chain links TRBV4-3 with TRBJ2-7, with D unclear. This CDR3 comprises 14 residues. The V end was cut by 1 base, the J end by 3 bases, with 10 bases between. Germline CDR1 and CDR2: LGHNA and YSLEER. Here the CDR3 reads CASSQVQDGYEQYF. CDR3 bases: TGCGCCAGCAGCCAAGTCCAGGACGGCTACGAGCAGTACTTC.

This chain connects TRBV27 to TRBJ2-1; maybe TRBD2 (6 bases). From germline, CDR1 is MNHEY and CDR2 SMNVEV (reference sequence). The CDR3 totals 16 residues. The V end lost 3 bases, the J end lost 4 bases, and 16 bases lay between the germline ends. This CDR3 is CASSFSGSGTYNEQFF. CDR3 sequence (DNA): TGTGCCAGCAGTTTTTCCGGGTCAGGGACTTACAATGAGCAGTTCTTC.

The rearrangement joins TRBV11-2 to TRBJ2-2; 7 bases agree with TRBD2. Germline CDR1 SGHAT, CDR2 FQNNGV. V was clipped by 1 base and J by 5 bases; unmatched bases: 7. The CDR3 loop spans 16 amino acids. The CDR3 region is CASSLGLIGGTGELFF. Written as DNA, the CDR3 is TGTGCCAGCAGCTTAGGTCTGATCGGGGGGACCGGGGAGCTGTTTTTT. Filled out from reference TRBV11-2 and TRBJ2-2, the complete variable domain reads EAGVAQSPRYKIIEKRQSVAFWCNPISGHATLYWYQQILGQGPKLLIQFQNNGVVDDSQLPKDRFSAERLKGVDSTLKIQPAKLEDSAVYLCASSLGLIGGTGELFFGEGSRLTVL.

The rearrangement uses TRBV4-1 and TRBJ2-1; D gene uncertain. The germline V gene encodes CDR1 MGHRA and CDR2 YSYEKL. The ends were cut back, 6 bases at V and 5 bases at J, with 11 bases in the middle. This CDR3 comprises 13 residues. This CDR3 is CASSPDPDNEQFF. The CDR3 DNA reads TGCGCCAGCAGTCCCGACCCAGACAATGAGCAGTTCTTC.

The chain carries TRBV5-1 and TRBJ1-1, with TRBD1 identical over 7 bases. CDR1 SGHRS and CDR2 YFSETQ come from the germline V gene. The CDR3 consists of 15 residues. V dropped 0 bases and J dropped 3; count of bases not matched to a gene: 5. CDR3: CASSLAGRGDTEAFF. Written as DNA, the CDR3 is TGCGCCAGCAGCTTGGCAGGCAGGGGGGACACTGAAGCTTTCTTT. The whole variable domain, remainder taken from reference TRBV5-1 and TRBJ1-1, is KAGVTQTPRYLIKTRGQQVTLSCSPISGHRSVSWYQQTPGQGLQFLFEYFSETQRNKGNFPGRFSGRQFSNSRSEMNVSTLELGDSALYLCASSLAGRGDTEAFFGQGTRLTVV.

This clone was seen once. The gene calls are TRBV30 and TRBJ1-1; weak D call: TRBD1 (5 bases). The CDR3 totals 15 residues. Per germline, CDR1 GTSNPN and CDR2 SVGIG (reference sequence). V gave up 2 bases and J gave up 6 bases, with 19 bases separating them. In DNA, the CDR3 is TGTGCCTGGAGTCCCCTGGACGGGGGGAAGGCTGAAGCTTTCTTT. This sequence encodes CAWSPLDGGKAEAFF.

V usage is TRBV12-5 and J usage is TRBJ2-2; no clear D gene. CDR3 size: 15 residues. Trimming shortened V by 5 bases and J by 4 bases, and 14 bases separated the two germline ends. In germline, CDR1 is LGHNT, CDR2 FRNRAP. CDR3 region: CASGPAPGATGELFF. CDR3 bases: TGTGCTAGTGGTCCGGCTCCGGGCGCCACCGGGGAGCTGTTTTTT.